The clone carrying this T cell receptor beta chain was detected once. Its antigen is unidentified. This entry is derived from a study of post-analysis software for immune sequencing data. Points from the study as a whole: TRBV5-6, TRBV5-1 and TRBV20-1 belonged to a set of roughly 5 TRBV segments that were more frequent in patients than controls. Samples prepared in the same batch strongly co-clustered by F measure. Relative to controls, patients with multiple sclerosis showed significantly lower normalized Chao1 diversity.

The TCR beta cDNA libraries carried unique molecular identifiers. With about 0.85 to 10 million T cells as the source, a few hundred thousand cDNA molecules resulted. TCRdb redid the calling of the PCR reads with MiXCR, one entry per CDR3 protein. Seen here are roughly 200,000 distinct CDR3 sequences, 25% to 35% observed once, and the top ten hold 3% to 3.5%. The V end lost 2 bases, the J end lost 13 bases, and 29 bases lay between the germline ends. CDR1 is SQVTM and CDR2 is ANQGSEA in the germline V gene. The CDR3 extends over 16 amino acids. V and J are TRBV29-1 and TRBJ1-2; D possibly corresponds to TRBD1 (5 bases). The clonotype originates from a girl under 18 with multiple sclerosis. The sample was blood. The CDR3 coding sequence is TGCAGCGTTGAAACCCCCTTGGGACGGACTAACTATGACTGCACCTTC. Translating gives CSVETPLGRTNYDCTF.